These T cell receptor beta chains were read from a single sample in a study of T cells after yellow fever vaccination. From the 5' RACE reads, TCRdb called clonotypes with MiXCR, one entry per CDR3 protein. The repertoire includes 600,000 to 750,000 distinct CDR3 sequences, 9% to 15% of them detected once, and more than 13% sits in the top ten. Source: PBMCs, taken on the day of the yellow fever booster vaccination. The receptors originated from a man aged 25 to 40 who received the YFV17D yellow fever vaccine. The CDR3 runs from the conserved cysteine through the conserved F or W. The order of the fields is clone size, V gene, J gene, D gene, CDR3 DNA, CDR3 protein. D genes are given only for firm matches. Size is stated for part of the rows, as once, few or many counts, or as a class when the clone is expanded.

few	TRBV11-2	TRBJ2-1	TRBD2	TGTGCCAGCAGCCCCCCTGGGACTAGTTCGGTTGAGCAGTTCTTC	CASSPPGTSSVEQFF
few	TRBV20-1	TRBJ1-6	TRBD1	TGCAGTGGACAGGGGAGTTATAATTCACCCCTCCACTTT	CSGQGSYNSPLHF
once	TRBV6-2/TRBV6-3	TRBJ2-2	TRBD2	TGTGCCAGCAGTAGCCCGCAGAGCCTAGCGGACACCGGGGAGCTGTTTTTT	CASSSPQSLADTGELFF
NA	TRBV10-2	TRBJ2-5	TRBD2	TGCGCCAGCAGCCCGACTAGCGGGAACGGAGCGACCCAGTACTTC	CASSPTSGNGATQYF
few	TRBV5-1	TRBJ2-1	NA	TGCGCCAGCAGCTTGGAGGACGCGTACAATGAGCAGTTCTTC	CASSLEDAYNEQFF
NA	TRBV6-5	TRBJ2-1	NA	TGTGCCAGCAGTTACGGAGGGAACCAAATTAATGAGCAGTTCTTC	CASSYGGNQINEQFF
NA	TRBV12-3/TRBV12-4	TRBJ2-2	NA	TGTGCCGCAGCCCCCCAGGCGGCCGGGGAGCTGTTTTTT	CAAAPQAAGELFF
NA	TRBV7-2	TRBJ1-1	TRBD1	TGTGCCAGCAGCCTGGGGACAGTGGCTGAAGCTTTCTTT	CASSLGTVAEAFF
NA	TRBV4-3	TRBJ1-1	NA	TGCGCCAGCAGCCAAGACTACACTGAAGCTTTCTTT	CASSQDYTEAFF
NA	TRBV12-3/TRBV12-4	TRBJ2-4	NA	TGTGCCAGCAGTCTTTTCAATTGGGAACTAGCCAAAAACATTCAGTACTTC	CASSLFNWELAKNIQYF
NA	TRBV6-2/TRBV6-3	TRBJ2-7	TRBD1	TGTGCCAGCATGGGACAGAGCGAGCAGTACTTC	CASMGQSEQYF
few	TRBV15	TRBJ2-4	TRBD2	TGTGCCACCAGCACAGGACTAGCGGGCTTAATAGCCAAAAACATTCAGTACTTC	CATSTGLAGLIAKNIQYF
few	TRBV5-5	TRBJ1-4	TRBD1	TGTGCCAGCAGCTTGGCCCCCGGGACAGATAATGAAAAACTGTTTTTT	CASSLAPGTDNEKLFF
few	TRBV20-1	TRBJ2-5	NA	TGCAGTGCTAGCCCCGGCTGGACCTCGGGGACCCAGTACTTC	CSASPGWTSGTQYF
NA	TRBV3-1	TRBJ1-2	NA	TGTGCCAGCAGCCCACAAGAGGGGATTGGCTACACCTTC	CASSPQEGIGYTF
few	TRBV24-1	TRBJ1-2	NA	TGTGCCACCAGGAAACAGGGTGCGAGTGGTACGGGTGGCTACACCTTC	CATRKQGASGTGGYTF
few	TRBV20-1	TRBJ1-2	NA	TGCAGTGCAATCCAAGAAATTGGGGATGGCTACACCTTC	CSAIQEIGDGYTF
few	TRBV4-3	TRBJ2-1	TRBD2	TGCGCCAGCAGCCAAGTGACTAGCGGAGGTGAGCAGTTCTTC	CASSQVTSGGEQFF
NA	TRBV19	TRBJ1-1	TRBD1	TGTGCCAGCTGGACAGGGAGGATGAACACTGAAGCTTTCTTT	CASWTGRMNTEAFF
few	TRBV11-1	TRBJ1-2	NA	TGTGCCAGCAGCACCACGACAGGTCCAAGAGAGCGTAACTATGGCTACACCTTC	CASSTTTGPRERNYGYTF
few	TRBV27	TRBJ1-2	TRBD1	TGTGCCAGCAGTTTATCTCGGACAGGGGGCGCCTATGGCTACACCTTC	CASSLSRTGGAYGYTF
NA	TRBV20-1	TRBJ2-2	NA	TGCAGTGCTAGAGGGACCTCCTGGTCCGGGGAGCTGTTTTTT	CSARGTSWSGELFF
many	TRBV4-3	TRBJ2-3	NA	TGCGCCAGCAGCCAGTTGGTCGGGATTACAGATACGCAGTATTTT	CASSQLVGITDTQYF
NA	TRBV19	TRBJ2-2	NA	TGTGCCAGTAGTATCGACAGGACCACCGGGGAGCTGTTTTTT	CASSIDRTTGELFF
few	TRBV20-1	TRBJ2-7	NA	TGCAGTGCCAGCGACGGATCCTACGAGCAGTACTTC	CSASDGSYEQYF
NA	TRBV25-1	TRBJ2-1	TRBD1	TGTGCCAGCAGTGAATATGGCGGGACAGGGCTATTCTTC	CASSEYGGTGLFF
NA	TRBV14	TRBJ2-1	NA	TGTGCCAGCAGCCAAGTGGGGAGACTCCGCAGCAATGAGCAGTTCTTC	CASSQVGRLRSNEQFF
few	TRBV10-1	TRBJ2-7	TRBD2	TGCGCCAGCAGCGCGGGTCGGTTAGCGGGGTCCTACGAGCAGTACTTC	CASSAGRLAGSYEQYF
few	TRBV28	TRBJ2-3	TRBD2	TGTGCCAGCAGTTTAGTGACTAGCGGGAGTGGGGCTGCGGATACGCAGTATTTT	CASSLVTSGSGAADTQYF
NA	TRBV7-2	TRBJ2-7	NA	TGTGCCAGCAGCTTAGTGGCGAGGAACTACGAGCAGTACTTC	CASSLVARNYEQYF
few	TRBV18	TRBJ2-5	NA	TGTGCCAGCTCACCCTCAGCCCCCGGGGCCCAGTACTTC	CASSPSAPGAQYF
NA	TRBV10-2	TRBJ1-5	NA	TGCGCCAGCAGTGAATGGGGGGCCATTAGCAATCAGCCCCAGCATTTT	CASSEWGAISNQPQHF
few	TRBV7-2	TRBJ2-1	TRBD2	TGTGCCAGCAGCTCGGGAGGTTCTACCTTCTACAATGAGCAGTTCTTC	CASSSGGSTFYNEQFF
NA	TRBV20-1	TRBJ2-7	NA	TGCAGTGCTAGGGGTCCGGGACCTAGCTCCTACGAGCAGTACTTC	CSARGPGPSSYEQYF
NA	TRBV6-5	TRBJ2-1	TRBD2	TGTGCCAGCAGTTACTCGGCTAGCGGGCTTAATGAGCAGTTCTTC	CASSYSASGLNEQFF
few	TRBV7-3	TRBJ1-1	NA	TGTGCCAGCAGCTTAACGTTGGCCCATTACGCTTTCTTT	CASSLTLAHYAFF
NA	TRBV7-9	TRBJ1-5	TRBD1	TGTGCCAGCAGCCTCGGGACAGTGAGTAAGCCTCAGCCCCAGCATTTT	CASSLGTVSKPQPQHF
NA	TRBV5-6	TRBJ2-2	TRBD2	TGTGCCAGCAGCAAGGGACTAGCGGGAGAATACACCGGGGAGCTGTTTTTT	CASSKGLAGEYTGELFF
NA	TRBV20-1	TRBJ2-1	TRBD1	TGCAGTGCTAGAGGACCGGACAGGGTGAGGTACAATGAGCAGTTCTTC	CSARGPDRVRYNEQFF